This T cell receptor (beta chain) was sequenced for a study of beta chain features in type 1 diabetes. Expressed TCRB transcripts were sequenced because the isolated RNA had all been reverse transcribed beforehand. The table came from immunoSEQ multiplex PCR; TCRdb's copy has only in-frame clones and leaves some out. Of hundreds of thousands of clones listed, roughly a sixth are singletons. V was clipped by 1 base and J by 7 bases, with 14 bases between them. CDR1 LGHNA and CDR2 YSLEER come from the germline V gene. The CDR3 totals 14 residues. The J gene is TRBJ2-7, the V gene TRBV4-3; D uncertain. Sequenced material: naive CD4+ T cells from blood. This receptor was taken from a man between 18 and 35 years old in good health. CDR3 bases: TGCGCCAGCAGCCAAGCCCCGGTGAGTCGGGAGCAGTACTTC. It specifies CASSQAPVSREQYF.